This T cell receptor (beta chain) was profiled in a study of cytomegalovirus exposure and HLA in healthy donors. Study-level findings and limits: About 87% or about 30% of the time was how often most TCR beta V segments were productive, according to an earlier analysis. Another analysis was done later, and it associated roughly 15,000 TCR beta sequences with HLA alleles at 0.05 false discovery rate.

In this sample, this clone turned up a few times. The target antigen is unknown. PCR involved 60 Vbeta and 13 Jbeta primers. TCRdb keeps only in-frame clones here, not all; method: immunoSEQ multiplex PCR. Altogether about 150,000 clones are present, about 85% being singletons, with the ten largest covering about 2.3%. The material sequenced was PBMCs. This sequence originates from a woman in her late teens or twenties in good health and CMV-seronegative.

The CDR3 region is CASSLWQGQGHEKLFF. In DNA form, the CDR3 reads TGTGCCAGCAGTTTATGGCAGGGACAGGGTCATGAAAAACTGTTTTTT. This chain joins TRBV28 and TRBJ1-4; 9 positions match TRBD1. The CDR3 spans 16 residues. The V and J ends lost 0 bases and 6 bases, in that order; junction bases with no gene match: 5. Germline values: CDR1 MDHEN, CDR2 SYDVKM.